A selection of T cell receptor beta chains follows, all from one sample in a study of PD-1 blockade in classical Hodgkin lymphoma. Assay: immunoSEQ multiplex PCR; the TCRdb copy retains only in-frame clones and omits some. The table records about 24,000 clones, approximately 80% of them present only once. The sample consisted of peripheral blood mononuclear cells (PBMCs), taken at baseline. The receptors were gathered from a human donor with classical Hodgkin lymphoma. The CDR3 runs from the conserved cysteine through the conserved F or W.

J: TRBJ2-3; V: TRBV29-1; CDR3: CSVDGLAGDWDTQYF
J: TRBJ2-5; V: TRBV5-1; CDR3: CASSKGGTSGRETQYF
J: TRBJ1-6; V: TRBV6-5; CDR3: CASRGQGRSPLHF
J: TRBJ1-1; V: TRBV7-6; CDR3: CASSLAGGNTEAFF
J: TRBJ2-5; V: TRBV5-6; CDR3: CASSKGGRQETQYF
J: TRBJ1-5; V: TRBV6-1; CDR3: CASMAGGYQPQHF
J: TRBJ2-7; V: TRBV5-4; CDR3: CASSPRGVREQYF
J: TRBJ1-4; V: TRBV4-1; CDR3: CASSLRGWDRAEKLFF
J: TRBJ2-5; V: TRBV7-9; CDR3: CASSPDAIETQYF
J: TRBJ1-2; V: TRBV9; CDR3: CASSPNRAANYGYTF
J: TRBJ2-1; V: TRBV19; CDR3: CASGKTGGDNEQFF
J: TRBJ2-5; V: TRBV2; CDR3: CANKAGQVFGETQYF
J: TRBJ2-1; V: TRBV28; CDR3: CASSFSGTGAYNEQFF
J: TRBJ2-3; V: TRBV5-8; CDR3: CASSYLQGPDTQYF
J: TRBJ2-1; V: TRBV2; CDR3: CASTGGLNSYNEQFF
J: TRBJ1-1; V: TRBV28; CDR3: CASTLSTEAFF
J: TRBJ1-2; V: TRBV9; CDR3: CASSVTPDRSYGYTF
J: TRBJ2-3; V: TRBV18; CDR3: CASSPLLASDTQYF
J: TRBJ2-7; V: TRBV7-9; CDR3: CASSRDSWQYF
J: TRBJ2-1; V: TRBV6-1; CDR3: CASSLEVGNEQFF
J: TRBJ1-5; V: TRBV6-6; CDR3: CASSLQTGGNQPQHF
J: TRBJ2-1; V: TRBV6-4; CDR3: CASSDLPGGNSYNEQFF
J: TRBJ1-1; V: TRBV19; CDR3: CASSLRDRGTEAFF
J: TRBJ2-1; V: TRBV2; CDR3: CASIAEIGHEQFF
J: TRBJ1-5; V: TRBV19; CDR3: CASSIGGSNQPQHF
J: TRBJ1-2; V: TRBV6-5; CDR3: CASSSTGNYGYTF
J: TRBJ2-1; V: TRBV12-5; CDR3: CASGLVLGRWSSYNEQFF
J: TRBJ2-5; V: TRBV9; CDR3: CASSTGTGEEETQYF
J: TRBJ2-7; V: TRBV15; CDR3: CATSSPGTREAEQYF
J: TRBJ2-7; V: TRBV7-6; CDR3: CASSPLGGGSYEQYF
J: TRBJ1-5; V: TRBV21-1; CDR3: CASSKELLAVNQPQHF
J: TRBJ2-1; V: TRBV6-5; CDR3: CASSYHRGHEQFF
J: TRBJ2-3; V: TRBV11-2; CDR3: CASSRGQGGRADTQYF
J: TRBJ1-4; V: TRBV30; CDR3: CAWSVPRGLEKLFF
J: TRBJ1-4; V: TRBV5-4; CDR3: CASSLEVRDSGNEKLFF
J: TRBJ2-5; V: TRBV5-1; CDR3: CASSTWGQRQETQYF
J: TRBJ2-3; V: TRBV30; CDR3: CAWRRTGPDTQYF
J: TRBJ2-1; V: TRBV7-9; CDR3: CASSLGGWRGQVYNEQFF
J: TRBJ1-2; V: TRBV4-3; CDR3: CASSHEIGGYGYTF
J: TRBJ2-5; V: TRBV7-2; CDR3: CASSPNGGAQETQYF
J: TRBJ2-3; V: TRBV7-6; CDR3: CASSEGRSTDTQYF
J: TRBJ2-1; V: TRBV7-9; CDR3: CASRASGVYNEQFF
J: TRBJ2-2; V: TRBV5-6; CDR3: CASSFSPTGELFF
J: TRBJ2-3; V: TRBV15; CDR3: CATSRDRFYTQYF
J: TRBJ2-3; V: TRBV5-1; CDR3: CASSLEPSASTDTQYF